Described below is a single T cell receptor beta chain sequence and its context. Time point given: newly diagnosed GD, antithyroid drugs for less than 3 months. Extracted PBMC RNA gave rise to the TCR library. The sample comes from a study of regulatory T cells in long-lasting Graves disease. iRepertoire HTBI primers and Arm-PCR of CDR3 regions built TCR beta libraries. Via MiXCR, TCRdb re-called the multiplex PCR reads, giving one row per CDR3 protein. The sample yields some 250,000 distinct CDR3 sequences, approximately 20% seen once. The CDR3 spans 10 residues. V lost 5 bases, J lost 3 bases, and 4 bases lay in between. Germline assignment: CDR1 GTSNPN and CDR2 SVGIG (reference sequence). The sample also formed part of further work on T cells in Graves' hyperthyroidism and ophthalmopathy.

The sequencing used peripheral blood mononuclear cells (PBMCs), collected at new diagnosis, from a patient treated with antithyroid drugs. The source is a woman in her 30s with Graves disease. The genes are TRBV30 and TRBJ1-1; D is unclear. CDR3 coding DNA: TGTGCCTGGTACGACACTGAAGCTTTCTTT. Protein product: CAWYDTEAFF.